This T cell receptor (beta chain) stems from a study of PD-L1 blockade in urothelial cancer. Study-wide results and limits: Durable benefit was linked to greater 3-week expansion of tumor-associated blood clones.

Spiked synthetic TCR analogs estimated absolute template abundance per PCR. The protocol was immunoSEQ multiplex PCR, while the TCRdb copy is restricted to in-frame clones and leaves out a portion. This sample yields 38,000 or so clones, of which approximately 85% are seen a single time; about 2.7% belongs to the top ten. Time point: peripheral blood 6 weeks after treatment start. There were between 1 and 8 samples from each patient, taken pretreatment and on-treatment. With respect to this clone: Its antigen is still unknown.

Germline CDR1 reads SGHRS; CDR2 reads YFSETQ. V gave up 1 base and J gave up 7 bases; unmatched junction bases: 3. CDR3 size: 15 residues. The sample here was PBMCs, taken around atezolizumab (anti-PD-L1) treatment. The V gene is TRBV5-1, the J gene TRBJ2-1, with 12 bases aligning to TRBD2. The clonotype originates from a man in his 70s with urothelial cancer. The CDR3 region has the DNA TGCGCCAGCAGCTTGCTAGCGGGAGGGCTAAATGAGCAGTTCTTC. Translation: CASSLLAGGLNEQFF. Filled out from reference TRBV5-1 and TRBJ2-1, the complete variable domain reads KAGVTQTPRYLIKTRGQQVTLSCSPISGHRSVSWYQQTPGQGLQFLFEYFSETQRNKGNFPGRFSGRQFSNSRSEMNVSTLELGDSALYLCASSLLAGGLNEQFFGPGTRLTVL.